This T cell receptor (beta chain) was recorded in a study of response to subunit inactivated influenza vaccine (dated by TCRdb to the late 2010s). Turning to the overall study: Deep quantitative profiling of the T cell receptor repertoire was used in the study to follow responses to a trivalent subunit inactivated influenza vaccine. Study-level results and caveats: It was suggested by the authors that each seasonal influenza vaccination may recruit only a limited number of new T cells.

About this clonotype: It has no known antigen specificity. The sample holds no much larger clone one base away, and base qualities are not on file.

Measured from the cysteine to the phenylalanine, the CDR3 is 15 residues long. Only the CDR3 part of the read is kept: 45 bases, read in frame from the first base. Trimming at the junction amounts to 5 bases on V and 4 bases on J, and the germline ends lie 14 bases apart. Taken from the germline V gene (reference sequence), the CDR1 and CDR2 loops are SEHNR and FQNEAQ. Library preparation was by RT-PCR. For sequencing, an Illumina HiSeq 2500 was employed. The public reads were quality trimmed at Q25 with fastp and then assembled into clones with MiXCR by TCRdb, keeping productive beta chains. Every entry covers one CDR3 protein and lists the most common genes and DNA from its rows. Present in this sample are roughly 550,000 distinct CDR3 sequences, approximately 20% of which were seen just once. The ten largest clones take up roughly 2.8% of the sample. These data were also reused for a study on T cells expressing NK-cell markers. The second paper states: The TCR beta cDNA libraries were made using 5'RACE template switching, a step that added both a universal primer site and unique molecular identifiers. About eight donors provided sorted CD3+CD56+NKG2C+, CD3+CD56+NKG2C- and CD3+CD56-NKG2C+ T-cell subsets, whose TCR beta-chain repertoires were profiled. Of the eight sequenced donors, seven were found to be HCMV-seropositive and one was found to be HCMV-seronegative. To restrict sorting to alphabetaTCR-expressing T cells, an anti-gammadeltaTCR antibody was added in several experiments. For roughly six donors, the dominant CD3+CD56+NKG2C+ clonotypes were among the top 10 CD8+ clonotypes and accounted for roughly 1.0-8% of CD8+ T cells. Those dominant clonotypes were again the most abundant among CD3+CD56-NKG2C+ cells in a few donors, at about 25-60.1%. It remained unclear whether the expanded NKG2C-expressing T cell clones were specific for HCMV antigens. The eight sequenced donors were randomly selected healthy volunteers, three men and five women. HCMV serostatus was determined by detecting HCMV-specific IgG in serum with a commercial ELISA kit. Ficoll density gradient centrifugation was used to isolate peripheral blood mononuclear cells from blood. CD4+ and CD8+ T cells were isolated from PBMC by magnetic immunoseparation with Miltenyi isolation kits. Priming for cDNA synthesis came from the TCR beta constant segment, and two successive PCR amplification steps followed. Sequencing of the libraries produced 2 x 150 bp reads on Illumina HiSeq 2000/2500, MiSeq or NextSeq. MIGEC was used to demultiplex reads and group the reads by UMI, and MiTCR was used to assemble and quantify clonotypes. To exclude erroneous sequences, only TCR cDNA sequences supported by at least two reads were retained. The tcR package was used for downstream repertoire analysis, with clonotypes matched between fractions based on CDR3 nucleotide sequence plus V segment. VDJmatch was used to annotate antigen specificity against VDJdb, with one amino acid substitution in CDR3 allowed.

The rearranged segments are TRBV7-9 and TRBJ2-2, with the D segment possibly TRBD1 or TRBD2, each aligning over 7 bases. The sample in question was CD4+ T cells sorted from PBMCs, obtained 11 to 12 days after vaccination. This clonotype was obtained from a man aged 50-59 years who received an inactivated influenza vaccine. Donor details come from another sample of the same person, matched by shared clones. The CDR3 loop reads CASSQGGPLTGELFF. The nucleotides are TGTGCCAGCAGCCAGGGGGGGCCACTCACCGGGGAGCTGTTTTTT.